Reported below is one T cell receptor beta chain. Antigen specificity is unknown. The germline V and J ends were trimmed by 4 bases and 5 bases, with 15 bases remaining between them. Per the germline V gene, CDR1 is SGHRS and CDR2 is YFSETQ. The CDR3 is 14 amino acids. This sample was taken from a study of T cells in Graves' hyperthyroidism and ophthalmopathy. Study at large: Peripheral blood draws took place at initial diagnosis, ahead of any treatment.

With duration under 3 months, ophthalmopathy was active: Clinical Activity Score at least 3, NOSPECS at least 4. Researchers took RNA transcripts and amplified the TCR beta CDR3 regions from them. In the first-round RT-PCR of the TCR CDR3, the HTBI primer set was used. Using its own MiXCR run on the multiplex PCR reads, TCRdb lists one record per CDR3 protein. The sample includes around 270,000 distinct CDR3 sequences, approximately 18% of them seen just once. General study results and limits: Among clonotypes expanded in thyroid above 0.001, most were also found in blood.

The source is a man between 50 and 59 years old with Graves' ophthalmopathy. Sequencing was carried out using blood. The chain combines TRBV5-1 with TRBJ1-1; D uncertain. The CDR3: CASSHKDGETEAFF. CDR3 sequence (DNA): TGCGCCAGCAGCCACAAGGATGGGGAAACTGAAGCTTTCTTT.